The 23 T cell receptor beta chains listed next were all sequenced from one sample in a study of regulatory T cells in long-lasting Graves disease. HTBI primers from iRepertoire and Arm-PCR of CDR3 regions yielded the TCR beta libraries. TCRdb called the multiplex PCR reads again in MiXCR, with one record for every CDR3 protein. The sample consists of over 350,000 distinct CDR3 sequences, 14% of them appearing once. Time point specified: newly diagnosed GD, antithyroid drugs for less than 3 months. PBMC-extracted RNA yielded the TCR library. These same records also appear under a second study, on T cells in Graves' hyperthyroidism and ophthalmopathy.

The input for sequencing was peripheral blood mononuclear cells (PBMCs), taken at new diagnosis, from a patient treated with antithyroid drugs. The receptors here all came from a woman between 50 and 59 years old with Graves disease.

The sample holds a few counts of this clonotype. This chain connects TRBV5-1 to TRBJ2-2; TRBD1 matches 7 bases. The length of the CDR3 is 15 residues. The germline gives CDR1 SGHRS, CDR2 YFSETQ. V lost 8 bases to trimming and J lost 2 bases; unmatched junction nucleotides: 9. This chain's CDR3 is CASTSQGPNTGELFF. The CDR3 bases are TGCGCCAGTACGTCACAGGGGCCCAACACCGGGGAGCTGTTTTTT.

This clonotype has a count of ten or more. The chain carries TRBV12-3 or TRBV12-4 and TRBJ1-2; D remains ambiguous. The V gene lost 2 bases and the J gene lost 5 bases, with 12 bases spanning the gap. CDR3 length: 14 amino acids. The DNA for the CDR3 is TGTGCCAGCAGTTTAAAGGGATCTGGGTATGGCTACACCTTC. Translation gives CASSLKGSGYGYTF.

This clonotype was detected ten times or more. The CDR3 loop is CSVQGSWDTDTQYF. CDR3 sequence (DNA): TGCAGCGTCCAGGGGTCTTGGGACACAGATACGCAGTATTTT. The rearrangement links TRBV29-1 to TRBJ2-3, with D maybe TRBD1 (6 bases). The germline gives CDR1 SQVTM, CDR2 ANQGSEA. This CDR3 is built from 14 residues. V lost 6 bases and J 2 bases, leaving 15 bases between the germline ends.

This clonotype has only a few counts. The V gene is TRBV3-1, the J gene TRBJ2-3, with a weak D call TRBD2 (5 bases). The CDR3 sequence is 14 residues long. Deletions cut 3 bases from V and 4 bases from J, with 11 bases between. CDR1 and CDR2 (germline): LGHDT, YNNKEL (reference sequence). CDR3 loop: CASSQGGPADTQYF. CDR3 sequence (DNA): TGTGCCAGCAGCCAGGGCGGGCCGGCAGATACGCAGTATTTT.

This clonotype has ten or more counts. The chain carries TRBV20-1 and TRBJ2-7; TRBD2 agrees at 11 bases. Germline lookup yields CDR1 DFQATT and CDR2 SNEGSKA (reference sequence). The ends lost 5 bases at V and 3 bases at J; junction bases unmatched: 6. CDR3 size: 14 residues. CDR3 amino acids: CSASPLAGGYEQYF. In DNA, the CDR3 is TGCAGTGCTTCTCCGCTAGCGGGAGGCTACGAGCAGTACTTC.

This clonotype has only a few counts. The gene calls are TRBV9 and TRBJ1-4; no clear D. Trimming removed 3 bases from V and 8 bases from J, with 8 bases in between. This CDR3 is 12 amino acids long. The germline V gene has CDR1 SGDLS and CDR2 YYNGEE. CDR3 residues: CASSEIGEKLFF. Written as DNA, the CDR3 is TGTGCCAGCAGCGAAATTGGGGAAAAACTGTTTTTT.

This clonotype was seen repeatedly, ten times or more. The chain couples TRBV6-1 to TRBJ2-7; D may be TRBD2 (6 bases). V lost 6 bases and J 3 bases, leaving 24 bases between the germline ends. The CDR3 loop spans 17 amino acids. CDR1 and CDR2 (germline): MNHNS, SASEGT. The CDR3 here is CASREGTDIRKGYEQYF. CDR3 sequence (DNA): TGTGCCAGCAGGGAGGGGACGGATATCAGAAAGGGCTACGAGCAGTACTTC.

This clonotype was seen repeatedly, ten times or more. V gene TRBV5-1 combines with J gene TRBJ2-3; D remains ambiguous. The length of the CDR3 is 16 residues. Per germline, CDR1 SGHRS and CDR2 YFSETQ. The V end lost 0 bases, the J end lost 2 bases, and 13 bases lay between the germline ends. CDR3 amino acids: CASSLDRTLPTDTQYF. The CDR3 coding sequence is TGCGCCAGCAGCTTGGATAGGACCCTTCCCACAGATACGCAGTATTTT.

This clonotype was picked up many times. CDR3 coding DNA: TGTGCCAGCAGCTTAGTATGGACAAAACAAGAGACCCAGTACTTC. Translated, it gives CASSLVWTKQETQYF. The chain carries TRBV7-9 and TRBJ2-5, with a weak D call TRBD1 (5 bases). The V gene's germline CDR1 is SEHNR and CDR2 FQNEAQ (reference sequence). The CDR3 has 15 amino acids. V lost 1 base and J lost 2, with 11 bases in between.

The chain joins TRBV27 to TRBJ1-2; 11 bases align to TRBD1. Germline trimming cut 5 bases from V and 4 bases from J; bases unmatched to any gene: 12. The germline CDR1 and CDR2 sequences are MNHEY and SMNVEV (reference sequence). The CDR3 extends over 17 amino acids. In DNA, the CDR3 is TGTGCCAGCAGTCGGGGACAGGGGGGATATGGAAGCTATGGCTACACCTTC. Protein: CASSRGQGGYGSYGYTF.

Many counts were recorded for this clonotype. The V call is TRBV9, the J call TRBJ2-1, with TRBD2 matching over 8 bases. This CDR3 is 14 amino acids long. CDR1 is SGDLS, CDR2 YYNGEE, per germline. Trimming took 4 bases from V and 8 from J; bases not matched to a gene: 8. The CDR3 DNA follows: TGTGCCAGCAGCTCCAGGACTAGCTTATATGAGCAGTTCTTC. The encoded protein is CASSSRTSLYEQFF.

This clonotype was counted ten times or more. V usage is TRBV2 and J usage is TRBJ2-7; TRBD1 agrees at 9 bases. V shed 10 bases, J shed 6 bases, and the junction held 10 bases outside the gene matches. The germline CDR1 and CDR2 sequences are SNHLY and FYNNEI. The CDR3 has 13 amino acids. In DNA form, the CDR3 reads TGTGCCACTTCTTGGACAGGGGCCGGCGAGCAGTACTTC. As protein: CATSWTGAGEQYF. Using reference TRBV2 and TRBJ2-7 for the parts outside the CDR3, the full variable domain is EPEVTQTPSHQVTQMGQEVILRCVPISNHLYFYWYRQILGQKVEFLVSFYNNEISEKSEIFDDQFSVERPDGSNFTLKIRSTKLEDSAMYFCATSWTGAGEQYFGPGTRLTVT.

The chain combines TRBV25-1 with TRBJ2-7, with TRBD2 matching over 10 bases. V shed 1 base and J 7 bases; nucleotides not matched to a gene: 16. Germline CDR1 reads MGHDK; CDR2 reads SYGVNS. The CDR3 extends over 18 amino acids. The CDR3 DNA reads TGTGCCAGCAGTGAATTTTTTGTTGGGCCTAGCGGGAGTGGTGAGCAGTACTTC. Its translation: CASSEFFVGPSGSGEQYF.

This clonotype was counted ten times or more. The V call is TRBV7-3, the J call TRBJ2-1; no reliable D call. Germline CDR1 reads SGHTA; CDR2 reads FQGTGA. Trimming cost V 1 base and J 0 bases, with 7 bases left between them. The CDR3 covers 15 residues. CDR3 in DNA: TGTGCCAGCAGCTTAATGGTCTCCTCCTACAATGAGCAGTTCTTC. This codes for CASSLMVSSYNEQFF.

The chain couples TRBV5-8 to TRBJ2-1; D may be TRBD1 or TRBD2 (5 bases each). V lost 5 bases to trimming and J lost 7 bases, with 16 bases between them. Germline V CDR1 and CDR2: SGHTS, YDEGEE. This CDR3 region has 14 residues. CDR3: CASRSHNGGNEQFF. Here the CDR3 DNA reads TGTGCCAGCAGATCGCACAATGGGGGAAATGAGCAGTTCTTC.

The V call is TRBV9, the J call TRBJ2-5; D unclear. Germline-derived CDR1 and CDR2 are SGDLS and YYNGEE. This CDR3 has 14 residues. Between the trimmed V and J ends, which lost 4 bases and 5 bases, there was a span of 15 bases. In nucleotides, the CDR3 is TGTGCCAGCAGCTCTGGGCCTATTCCGGAGACCCAGTACTTC. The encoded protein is CASSSGPIPETQYF.

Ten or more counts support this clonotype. The CDR3 loop reads CASSLAGQPVDTIYF. CDR3 coding DNA: TGCGCCAGCAGCTTGGCCGGACAGCCGGTGGACACCATATATTTT. V and J are TRBV5-1 and TRBJ1-3, with a weak D call TRBD1 (6 bases). Trimming left V 0 bases short and J 8 bases short, with 15 bases between. The CDR3 covers 15 residues. CDR1 and CDR2 (germline): SGHRS, YFSETQ.

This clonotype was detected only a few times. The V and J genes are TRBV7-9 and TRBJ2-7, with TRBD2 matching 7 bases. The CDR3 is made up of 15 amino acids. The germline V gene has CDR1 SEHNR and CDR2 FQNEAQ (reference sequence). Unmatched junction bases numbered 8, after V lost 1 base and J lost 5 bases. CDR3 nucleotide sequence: TGTGCCAGCAGCTTAGTGCGGGGGAGGGCCGACGAGCAGTACTTC. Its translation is CASSLVRGRADEQYF. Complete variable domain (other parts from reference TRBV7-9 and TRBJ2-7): DTGVSQNPRHKITKRGQNVTFRCDPISEHNRLYWYRQTLGQGPEFLTYFQNEAQLEKSRLLSDRFSAERPKGSFSTLEIQRTEQGDSAMYLCASSLVRGRADEQYFGPGTRLTVT.

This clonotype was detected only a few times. CDR3 bases: TGTGCCAGCAGCTTGAGCCTTGACTATGGCTACACCTTC. This translates into CASSLSLDYGYTF. The V call is TRBV7-8, the J call TRBJ1-2; D gene unclear. There are 13 residues in the CDR3. V lost 3 bases, J lost 3 bases, and 8 bases lay in between. Per the germline V gene, CDR1 is SGHVS and CDR2 is FQNEAQ.

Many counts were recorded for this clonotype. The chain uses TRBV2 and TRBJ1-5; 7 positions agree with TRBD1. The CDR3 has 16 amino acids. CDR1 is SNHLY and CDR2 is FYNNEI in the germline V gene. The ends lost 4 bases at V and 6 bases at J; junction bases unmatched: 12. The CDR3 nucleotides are TGTGCCAGCAGTGGCGGGACAGTTCAAGGGGGTCAGCCCCAGCATTTT. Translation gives CASSGGTVQGGQPQHF.

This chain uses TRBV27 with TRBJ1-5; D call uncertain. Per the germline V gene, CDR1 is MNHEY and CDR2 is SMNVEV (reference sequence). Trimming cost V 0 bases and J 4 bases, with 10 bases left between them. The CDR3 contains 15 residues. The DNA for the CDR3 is TGTGCCAGCAGTTTATCGAATCTTAGTAATCAGCCCCAGCATTTT. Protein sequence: CASSLSNLSNQPQHF.

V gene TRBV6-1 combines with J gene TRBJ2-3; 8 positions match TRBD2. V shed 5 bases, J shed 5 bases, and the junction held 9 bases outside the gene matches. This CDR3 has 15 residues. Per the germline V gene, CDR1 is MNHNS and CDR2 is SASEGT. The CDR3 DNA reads TGTGCCAGCAGTCGACAAGCGGGAGCTTTAGATACGCAGTATTTT. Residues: CASSRQAGALDTQYF.

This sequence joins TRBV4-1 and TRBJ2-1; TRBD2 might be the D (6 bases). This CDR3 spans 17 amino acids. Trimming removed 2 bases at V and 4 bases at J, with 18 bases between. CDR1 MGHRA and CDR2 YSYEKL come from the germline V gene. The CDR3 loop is CASSQNPRLGKYNEQFF. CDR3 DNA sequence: TGCGCCAGCAGCCAAAATCCCCGACTAGGCAAGTACAATGAGCAGTTCTTC.